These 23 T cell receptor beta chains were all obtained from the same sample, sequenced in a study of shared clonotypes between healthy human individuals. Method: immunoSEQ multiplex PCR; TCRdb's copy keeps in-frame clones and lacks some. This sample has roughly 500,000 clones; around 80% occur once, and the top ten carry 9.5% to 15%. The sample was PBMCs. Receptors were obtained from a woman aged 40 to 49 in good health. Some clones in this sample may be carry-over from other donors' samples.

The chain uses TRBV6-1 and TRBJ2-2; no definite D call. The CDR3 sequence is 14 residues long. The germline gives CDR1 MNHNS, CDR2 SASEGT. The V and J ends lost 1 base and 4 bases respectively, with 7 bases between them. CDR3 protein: CASSEGHITGELFF. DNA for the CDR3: TGTGCCAGCAGTGAAGGGCACATCACCGGGGAGCTGTTTTTT.

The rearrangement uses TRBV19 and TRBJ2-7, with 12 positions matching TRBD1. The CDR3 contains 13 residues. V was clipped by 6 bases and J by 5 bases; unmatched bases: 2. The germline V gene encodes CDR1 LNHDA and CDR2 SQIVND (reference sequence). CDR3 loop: CASRGQGAHEQYF. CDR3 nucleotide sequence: TGTGCCAGTAGGGGACAGGGGGCCCACGAGCAGTACTTC.

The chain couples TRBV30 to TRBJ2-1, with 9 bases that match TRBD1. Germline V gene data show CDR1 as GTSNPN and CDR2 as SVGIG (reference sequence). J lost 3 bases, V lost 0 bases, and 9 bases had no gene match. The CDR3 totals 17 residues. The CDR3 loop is CAWSVPTGQGFYNEQFF. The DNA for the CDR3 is TGTGCCTGGAGTGTACCAACCGGACAGGGGTTCTACAATGAGCAGTTCTTC. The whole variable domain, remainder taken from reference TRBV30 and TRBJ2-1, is SQTIHQWPATLVQPVGSPLSLECTVEGTSNPNLYWYRQAAGRGLQLLFYSVGIGQISSEVPQNLSASRPQDRQFILSSKKLLLSDSGFYLCAWSVPTGQGFYNEQFFGPGTRLTVL.

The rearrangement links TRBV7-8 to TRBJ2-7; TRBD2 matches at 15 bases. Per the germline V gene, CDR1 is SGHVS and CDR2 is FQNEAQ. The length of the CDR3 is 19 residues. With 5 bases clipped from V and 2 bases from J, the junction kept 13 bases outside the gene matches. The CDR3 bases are TGTGCCAGCAGCCCGGGACTAGCGGGAGGTCGTTCTTTTACCTACGAGCAGTACTTC. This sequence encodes CASSPGLAGGRSFTYEQYF.

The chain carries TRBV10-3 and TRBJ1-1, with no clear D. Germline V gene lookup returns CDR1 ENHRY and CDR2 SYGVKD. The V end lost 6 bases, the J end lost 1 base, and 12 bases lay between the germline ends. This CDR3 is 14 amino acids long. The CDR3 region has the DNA TGTGCCATCAGGACCCTCGAGGGGAACACTGAAGCTTTCTTT. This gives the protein CAIRTLEGNTEAFF.

The CDR3 protein is CAWSVGGTTNEQFF. The CDR3 DNA reads TGTGCCTGGAGTGTAGGCGGGACGACAAATGAGCAGTTCTTC. The V gene is TRBV30, the J gene TRBJ2-1; D might be TRBD2 (6 bases). The CDR3 has 14 residues. The germline V and J ends were trimmed by 0 bases and 7 bases, with 13 bases remaining between them. Germline lookup yields CDR1 GTSNPN and CDR2 SVGIG (reference sequence).

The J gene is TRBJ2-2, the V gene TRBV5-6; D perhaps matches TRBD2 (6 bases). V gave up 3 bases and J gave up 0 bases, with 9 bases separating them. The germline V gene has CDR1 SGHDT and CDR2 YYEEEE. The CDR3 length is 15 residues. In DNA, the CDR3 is TGTGCCAGCAGCTCGGGACTGCCGAACACCGGGGAGCTGTTTTTT. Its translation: CASSSGLPNTGELFF.

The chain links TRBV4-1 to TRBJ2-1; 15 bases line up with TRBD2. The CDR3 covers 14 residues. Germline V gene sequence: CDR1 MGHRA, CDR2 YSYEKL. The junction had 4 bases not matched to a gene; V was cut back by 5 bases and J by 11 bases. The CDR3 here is CASSSGLAGGQQFF. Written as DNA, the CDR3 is TGCGCCAGCAGCTCGGGACTAGCGGGGGGCCAGCAGTTCTTC.

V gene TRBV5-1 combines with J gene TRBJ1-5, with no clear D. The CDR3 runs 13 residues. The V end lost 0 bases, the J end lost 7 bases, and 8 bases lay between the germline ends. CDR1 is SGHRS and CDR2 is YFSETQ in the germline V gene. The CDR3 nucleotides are TGCGCCAGCAGCTTGGAGGGTGGGCAGCCCCAGCATTTT. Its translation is CASSLEGGQPQHF.

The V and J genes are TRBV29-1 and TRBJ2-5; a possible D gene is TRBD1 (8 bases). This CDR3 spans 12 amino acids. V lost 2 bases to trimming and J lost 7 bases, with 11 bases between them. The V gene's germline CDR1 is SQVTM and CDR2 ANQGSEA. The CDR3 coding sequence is TGCAGCGTTGAATACAGGGGGGGGACCCAGTACTTC. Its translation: CSVEYRGGTQYF. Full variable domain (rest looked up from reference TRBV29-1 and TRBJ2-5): SAVISQKPSRDICQRGTSLTIQCQVDSQVTMMFWYRQQPGQSLTLIATANQGSEATYESGFVIDKFPISRPNLTFSTLTVSNMSPEDSSIYLCSVEYRGGTQYFGPGTRLLVL.

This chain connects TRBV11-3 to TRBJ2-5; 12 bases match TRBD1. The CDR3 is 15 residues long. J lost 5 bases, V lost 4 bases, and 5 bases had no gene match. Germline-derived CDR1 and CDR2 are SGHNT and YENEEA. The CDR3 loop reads CASSSGTGGFETQYF. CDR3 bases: TGTGCCAGCAGCTCAGGGACAGGGGGCTTTGAGACCCAGTACTTC.

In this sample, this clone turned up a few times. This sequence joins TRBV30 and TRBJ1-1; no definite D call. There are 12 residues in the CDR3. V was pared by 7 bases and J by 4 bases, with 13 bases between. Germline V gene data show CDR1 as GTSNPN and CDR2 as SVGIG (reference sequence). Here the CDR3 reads CASQRGSTEAFF. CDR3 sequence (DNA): TGTGCCTCCCAACGCGGGTCCACTGAAGCTTTCTTT.

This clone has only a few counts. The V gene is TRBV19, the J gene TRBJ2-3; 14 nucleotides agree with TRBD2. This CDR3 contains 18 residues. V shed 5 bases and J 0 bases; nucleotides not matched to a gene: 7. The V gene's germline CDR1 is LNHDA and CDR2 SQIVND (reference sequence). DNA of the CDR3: TGTGCCAGTAGTGGGGGACTAGCGGGGGTACCTAGCACAGATACGCAGTATTTT. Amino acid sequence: CASSGGLAGVPSTDTQYF.

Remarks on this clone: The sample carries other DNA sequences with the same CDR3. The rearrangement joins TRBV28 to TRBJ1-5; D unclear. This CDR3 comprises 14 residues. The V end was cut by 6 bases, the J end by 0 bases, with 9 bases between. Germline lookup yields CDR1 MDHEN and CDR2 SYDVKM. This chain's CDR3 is CASSPPNSNQPQHF. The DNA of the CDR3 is TGTGCCAGCAGCCCCCCTAATAGCAATCAGCCCCAGCATTTT. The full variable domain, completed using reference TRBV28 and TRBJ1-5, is DVKVTQSSRYLVKRTGEKVFLECVQDMDHENMFWYRQDPGLGLRLIYFSYDVKMKEKGDIPEGYSVSREKKERFSLILESASTNQTSMYLCASSPPNSNQPQHFGDGTRLSIL.

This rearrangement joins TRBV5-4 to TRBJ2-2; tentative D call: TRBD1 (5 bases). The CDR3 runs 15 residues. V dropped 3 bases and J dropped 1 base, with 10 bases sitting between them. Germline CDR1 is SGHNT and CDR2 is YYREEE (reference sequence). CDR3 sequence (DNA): TGTGCCAGCAGCTCCCCGCAGGGGAACACCGGGGAGCTGTTTTTT. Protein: CASSSPQGNTGELFF.

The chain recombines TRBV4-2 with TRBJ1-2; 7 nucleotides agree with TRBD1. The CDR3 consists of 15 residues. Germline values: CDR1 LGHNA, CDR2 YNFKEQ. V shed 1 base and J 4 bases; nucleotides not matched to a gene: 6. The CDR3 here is CASSQGEGASYGYTF. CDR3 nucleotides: TGTGCCAGCAGCCAAGGGGAGGGGGCGAGCTATGGCTACACCTTC.

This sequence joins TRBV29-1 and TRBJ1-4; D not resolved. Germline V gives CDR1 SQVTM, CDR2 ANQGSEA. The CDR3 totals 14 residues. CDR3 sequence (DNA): TGCAGTGTCAACCGGGATCGCAACGATGAAAAACTGTTTTTT. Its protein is CSVNRDRNDEKLFF.

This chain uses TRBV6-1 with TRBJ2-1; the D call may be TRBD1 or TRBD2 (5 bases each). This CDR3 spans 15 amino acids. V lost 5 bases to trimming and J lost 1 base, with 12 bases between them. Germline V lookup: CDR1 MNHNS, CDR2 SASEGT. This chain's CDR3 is CASSKRGSSYNEQFF. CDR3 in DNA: TGTGCCAGCAGTAAGAGGGGTAGTTCCTACAATGAGCAGTTCTTC.

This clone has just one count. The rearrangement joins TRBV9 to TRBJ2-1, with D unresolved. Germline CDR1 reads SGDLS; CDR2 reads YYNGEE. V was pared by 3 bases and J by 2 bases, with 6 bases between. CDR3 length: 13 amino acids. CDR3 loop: CASSEGPYNEQFF. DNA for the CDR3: TGTGCCAGCAGCGAGGGCCCCTACAATGAGCAGTTCTTC.

The CDR3 protein is CASSYAIRRGYTF. The DNA of the CDR3 is TGTGCCAGCAGTTACGCAATCCGGAGGGGCTACACCTTC. The rearrangement links TRBV6-6 to TRBJ1-2; D unresolved. The CDR3 length is 13 residues. Trimming took off 2 bases at V and 8 bases at J, with 12 bases between the two ends. Germline V CDR1 and CDR2: MNHNY, SVGAGI (reference sequence).

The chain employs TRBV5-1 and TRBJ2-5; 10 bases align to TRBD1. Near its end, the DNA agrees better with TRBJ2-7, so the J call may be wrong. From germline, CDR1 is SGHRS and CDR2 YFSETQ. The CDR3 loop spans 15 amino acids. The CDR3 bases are TGCGCCAGCAGGACCGGGACAGGGGACTCCTACGAGCAGTACTTC. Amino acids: CASRTGTGDSYEQYF.

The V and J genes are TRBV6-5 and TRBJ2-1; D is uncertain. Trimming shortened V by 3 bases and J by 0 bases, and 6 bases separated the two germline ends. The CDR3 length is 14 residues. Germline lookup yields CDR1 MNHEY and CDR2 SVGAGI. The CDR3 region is CASSYYSSYNEQFF. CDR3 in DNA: TGTGCCAGCAGTTATTACTCCTCCTACAATGAGCAGTTCTTC.

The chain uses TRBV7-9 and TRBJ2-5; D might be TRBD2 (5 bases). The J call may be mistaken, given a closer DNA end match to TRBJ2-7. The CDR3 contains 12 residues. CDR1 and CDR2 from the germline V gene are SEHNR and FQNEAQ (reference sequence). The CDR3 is CASSIGVYEQYF. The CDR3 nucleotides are TGTGCCAGCAGCATCGGGGTCTACGAGCAGTACTTC.